This T cell receptor beta chain emerged from a study of Graves' ophthalmopathy and Graves' hyperthyroidism. Amplification of the TCR beta CDR3 regions used RNA transcripts (as template). An opening RT-PCR round employed HTBI primers and preceded a second-round multiplex PCR. TCRdb processed the multiplex PCR reads anew with MiXCR; each CDR3 protein has one entry. This table has hundreds of thousands of distinct CDR3 sequences, about 20% appearing once. CDR3 length: 15 amino acids. The V and J ends lost 5 bases and 6 bases, in that order; junction bases with no gene match: 13. The germline CDR1 and CDR2 sequences are DFQATT and SNEGSKA (reference sequence). At least ten counts were recorded for this clonotype.

The sequenced material came from peripheral blood. The chain links TRBV20-1 to TRBJ1-2; 9 bases line up with TRBD1. This sequence was found in a woman aged 18-35 years with stable Graves' hyperthyroidism. Some clones in this sample may be carry-over from other donors' samples. The CDR3 region is CSAYEPGQGSNGYTF. The CDR3 DNA is TGCAGTGCTTATGAACCGGGACAGGGAAGTAATGGCTACACCTTC.